The 31 T cell receptor beta chains given below trace back to one sample, sequenced in a study of human T cells and chemical hapten exposure. TCRdb re-analysed the RACE reads in MiXCR, keeping a single row per CDR3 protein. Here the sample spans around 380,000 distinct CDR3 sequences, 4.5% to 5.5% being singletons. Sample time point: pre-sensitization, week 0. Treatment noted: therapeutic diphenylcyclopropenone sensitization with weekly scalp DPC. The input for sequencing was whole blood, taken in connection with sensitization to the hapten diphenylcyclopropenone (DPC). The source is a woman younger than 35 with alopecia areata. Some clones in this sample may be carry-over from other donors' samples.

This clonotype was seen many times. This chain connects TRBV6-4 to TRBJ2-4, with D possibly TRBD1 on 6 matching bases. The CDR3 extends over 13 amino acids. Germline CDR1 is MRHNA and CDR2 is SNTAGT. Trimming took 4 bases from V and 9 from J, leaving 13 bases between them. The CDR3 is CASSVDFRGIQYF. As DNA, the CDR3 is TGTGCCAGCAGTGTTGACTTCAGGGGCATTCAGTACTTC.

This clonotype was counted many times. The rearrangement uses TRBV10-3 and TRBJ2-3, with TRBD2 as a possible D gene (8 bases). The V end was cut by 4 bases, the J end by 1 base, with 21 bases between. The CDR3 sequence is 18 residues long. Per germline, CDR1 ENHRY and CDR2 SYGVKD. CDR3 sequence reads: CAISALSGGGLGTDTQYF. DNA for the CDR3: TGTGCCATCAGTGCACTTTCGGGAGGGGGCCTGGGCACAGATACGCAGTATTTT.

Note on this clonotype: A read error is possible here, since a much larger clone lies one base away. CDR3: CASSEPGTGDDKLFF. CDR3 nucleotides: TGTGCCAGCAGTGAGCCGGGGACAGGGGATGATAAACTGTTTTTT. The chain has TRBV6-1 and TRBJ1-4; 10 bases map to TRBD1. Looked up from germline, CDR1 is MNHNS and CDR2 is SASEGT. CDR3 length: 15 residues.

This clonotype was detected ten times or more. V gene TRBV5-5 combines with J gene TRBJ2-6; the D call may be TRBD1 or TRBD2 (5 bases each). Per the germline V gene, CDR1 is SGHKS and CDR2 is YYEKEE (reference sequence). V was shortened by 3 bases and J by 2 bases, with 18 bases between the two germline ends. There are 18 residues in the CDR3. CDR3 amino acids: CASSWQDIYGAGANVLTF. As DNA, the CDR3 is TGTGCCAGCAGCTGGCAGGACATCTACGGGGCTGGGGCCAACGTCCTGACTTTC.

In this sample, this clonotype turned up many times. V and J are TRBV29-1 and TRBJ2-3, with TRBD2 identical over 8 bases. The ends lost 3 bases at V and 6 bases at J; junction bases unmatched: 5. The CDR3 is 13 residues long. Germline V gene sequence: CDR1 SQVTM, CDR2 ANQGSEA. The CDR3 DNA sequence: TGCAGCGTTGACGGGGGGGCCGAGGATACGCAGTATTTT. As protein: CSVDGGAEDTQYF.

This clonotype was detected a few times. The DNA of the CDR3 is TGTGCCAGCTCACCCCCCCTTGTACAGCATGAAGCTTTCTTT. It specifies CASSPPLVQHEAFF. The rearrangement uses TRBV18 and TRBJ1-1; D remains ambiguous. Trimming shortened V by 3 bases and J by 7 bases, and 15 bases separated the two germline ends. The CDR3 totals 14 residues. Germline V gene lookup returns CDR1 KGHSH and CDR2 LQKENI. The entire variable domain, with the rest obtained from reference TRBV18 and TRBJ1-1, is as follows: NAGVMQNPRHLVRRRGQEARLRCSPMKGHSHVYWYRQLPEEGLKFMVYLQKENIIDESGMPKERFSAEFPKEGPSILRIQQVVRGDSAAYFCASSPPLVQHEAFFGQGTRLTVV.

This clonotype was counted a few times. The V call is TRBV3-1, the J call TRBJ1-1; no definite D call. The CDR3 consists of 12 residues. The V end was cut by 1 base, the J end by 4 bases, with 4 bases between. Germline V lookup: CDR1 LGHDT, CDR2 YNNKEL (reference sequence). CDR3 nucleotide sequence: TGTGCCAGCAGCCAAGCCAGCACTGAAGCTTTCTTT. Translating gives CASSQASTEAFF.

This chain connects TRBV24-1 to TRBJ2-5; no reliable D call. The CDR3 length is 13 residues. V was shortened by 3 bases and J by 1 base, with 5 bases between the two germline ends. From germline, CDR1 is KGHDR and CDR2 SFDVKD. The CDR3, as DNA: TGTGCCACCAGTGATCTAACCCAAGAGACCCAGTACTTC. This sequence encodes CATSDLTQETQYF.

This clonotype was seen repeatedly, ten times or more. The rearrangement joins TRBV6-2 or TRBV6-3 to TRBJ2-3, with no clear D. CDR3 length: 13 residues. V dropped 9 bases and J dropped 0 bases, with 10 bases sitting between them. In germline, CDR1 is MNHEY, CDR2 SVGEGT. CDR3 DNA: TGTGCCAGTAGGGCGGCTAGCACAGATACGCAGTATTTT. As protein: CASRAASTDTQYF.

This chain joins TRBV5-1 and TRBJ1-4; tentatively, D is TRBD1 (5 bases). Trimming shortened V by 0 bases and J by 5 bases, and 11 bases separated the two germline ends. The CDR3 sequence is 15 residues long. The germline V gene has CDR1 SGHRS and CDR2 YFSETQ. The CDR3 loop reads CASSLVVGLNEKLFF. CDR3 nucleotides: TGCGCCAGCAGCTTGGTCGTGGGACTCAATGAAAAACTGTTTTTT. The variable domain in full, with the rest retrieved from reference TRBV5-1 and TRBJ1-4, is KAGVTQTPRYLIKTRGQQVTLSCSPISGHRSVSWYQQTPGQGLQFLFEYFSETQRNKGNFPGRFSGRQFSNSRSEMNVSTLELGDSALYLCASSLVVGLNEKLFFGSGTQLSVL.

This clonotype was counted only a few times. The CDR3 coding sequence is TGTGCCAGCAGTTTAGCCAGGGGAGAGACCCAGTACTTC. Its protein product is CASSLARGETQYF. The V gene is TRBV27, the J gene TRBJ2-5; D possibly corresponds to TRBD1 (6 bases). This CDR3 has 13 amino acids. Germline CDR1 and CDR2: MNHEY and SMNVEV (reference sequence). The V and J ends lost 2 bases and 4 bases respectively, with 8 bases between them.

This clonotype was seen only a few times. The chain joins TRBV20-1 to TRBJ2-3; a possible D gene is TRBD1 (7 bases). Germline V gives CDR1 DFQATT, CDR2 SNEGSKA (reference sequence). The CDR3 covers 14 residues. The V end lost 6 bases, the J end lost 0 bases, and 13 bases lay between the germline ends. DNA for the CDR3: TGCAGTGCCCCAGGGGGGTCTAGCACAGATACGCAGTATTTT. Translation: CSAPGGSSTDTQYF.

This clonotype was picked up many times. This sequence joins TRBV7-2 and TRBJ2-4; 7 positions match TRBD1. Unmatched junction bases numbered 1, after V lost 0 bases and J lost 2 bases. Germline V gene data show CDR1 as SGHTA and CDR2 as FQGNSA. The CDR3 is 15 residues long. The DNA for the CDR3 is TGTGCCAGCAGCTTAGCAGGGGGCTCCAAAAACATTCAGTACTTC. As protein: CASSLAGGSKNIQYF.

This clonotype was counted many times. The chain carries TRBV29-1 and TRBJ2-7, with D perhaps given as TRBD1 or TRBD2 (5 bases each). Germline lookup yields CDR1 SQVTM and CDR2 ANQGSEA. The V end was cut by 5 bases, the J end by 3 bases, with 17 bases between. CDR3 size: 14 residues. The CDR3 DNA sequence: TGCAGCGTTATACAAGCCGGGGCCTTCTACGAGCAGTACTTC. Amino acid sequence: CSVIQAGAFYEQYF.

This clonotype was recorded at least ten times. The chain couples TRBV2 to TRBJ2-6; D is perhaps TRBD2 (6 bases). Deletions cut 7 bases from V and 3 bases from J, with 7 bases between. Germline V gene data show CDR1 as SNHLY and CDR2 as FYNNEI. The length of the CDR3 is 13 residues. CDR3 loop: CASKEGGANVLTF. The CDR3 DNA follows: TGTGCCAGCAAGGAGGGTGGGGCCAACGTCCTGACTTTC.

This clonotype was detected ten times or more. The V call is TRBV7-2, the J call TRBJ2-2; TRBD1 or TRBD2 may be the D gene (6 bases each). The V and J ends lost 3 bases and 0 bases respectively, with 14 bases between them. From germline, CDR1 is SGHTA and CDR2 FQGNSA. This CDR3 spans 17 amino acids. The CDR3 loop reads CASSLGAGYPNTGELFF. The CDR3 DNA sequence: TGTGCCAGCAGCTTGGGGGCGGGATACCCGAACACCGGGGAGCTGTTTTTT.

This clonotype has just a few counts. The V gene is TRBV3-1, the J gene TRBJ1-6; D is ambiguous. The length of the CDR3 is 17 residues. V dropped 4 bases and J dropped 0 bases, with 13 bases sitting between them. Germline CDR1 and CDR2: LGHDT and YNNKEL (reference sequence). This chain's CDR3 is CASSPPGSGSYNSPLHF. The CDR3 DNA reads as TGTGCCAGCAGCCCACCGGGCTCCGGCTCCTATAATTCACCCCTCCACTTT.

This clonotype has a handful of counts. V gene TRBV4-3 combines with J gene TRBJ2-2; perhaps TRBD2 as D (6 bases). This CDR3 has 15 residues. V dropped 4 bases and J dropped 1 base, with 10 bases sitting between them. The germline CDR1 and CDR2 sequences are LGHNA and YSLEER. In DNA, the CDR3 is TGCGCCAGCAGCCGTGGGACTGGGAACACCGGGGAGCTGTTTTTT. Translated: CASSRGTGNTGELFF.

This clonotype was seen more than once but under ten times. The J gene is TRBJ1-6, the V gene TRBV20-1; D may be TRBD1 (5 bases). CDR1 is DFQATT and CDR2 is SNEGSKA in the germline V gene (reference sequence). The CDR3 loop spans 13 amino acids. V lost 6 bases and J lost 6, with 12 bases in between. CDR3 in amino acids: CSAQGAFNSPLHF. DNA of the CDR3: TGCAGTGCCCAGGGTGCATTTAATTCACCCCTCCACTTT.

This clonotype was seen many times. The chain couples TRBV4-3 to TRBJ2-1, with D possibly matching TRBD2 (6 bases). There are 17 residues in the CDR3. Germline CDR1 reads LGHNA; CDR2 reads YSLEER. The germline V and J ends were trimmed by 0 bases and 2 bases, with 14 bases remaining between them. CDR3 loop: CASSQELTGGAYNEQFF. As DNA, the CDR3 is TGCGCCAGCAGCCAAGAGTTAACCGGGGGAGCCTACAATGAGCAGTTCTTC.

V usage is TRBV27 and J usage is TRBJ1-1, with D unclear. CDR3 size: 14 residues. Germline assignment: CDR1 MNHEY and CDR2 SMNVEV (reference sequence). Trimming removed 4 bases at V and 1 base at J, with 10 bases between. The CDR3 here is CASSWEGTNTEAFF. CDR3 coding DNA: TGTGCCAGCAGTTGGGAGGGCACGAACACTGAAGCTTTCTTT.

The gene calls are TRBV5-6 and TRBJ1-2; a possible D gene is TRBD1 (5 bases). The CDR3 sequence is 14 residues long. Looked up from germline, CDR1 is SGHDT and CDR2 is YYEEEE. Trimming cost V 1 base and J 5 bases, with 12 bases left between them. The CDR3 DNA reads TGTGCCAGCAGCTTGCTACAGGAGCTATATGGCTACACCTTC. The encoded protein is CASSLLQELYGYTF.

This clonotype was recorded at least ten times. V gene TRBV6-5 combines with J gene TRBJ2-3, with TRBD1 identical over 9 bases. V gave up 0 bases and J gave up 0 bases; unmatched junction bases: 4. Germline CDR1 is MNHEY and CDR2 is SVGAGI. This CDR3 contains 17 residues. CDR3 in DNA: TGTGCCAGCAGTTACTCGGACAGGGGCCCCAGCACAGATACGCAGTATTTT. Its translation: CASSYSDRGPSTDTQYF.

This clonotype was seen a handful of times. The chain links TRBV28 to TRBJ1-5, with D perhaps matching TRBD1 (6 bases). Germline CDR1 and CDR2: MDHEN and SYDVKM. The CDR3 loop spans 15 amino acids. Trimming took 6 bases from V and 4 from J, leaving 16 bases between them. In DNA form, the CDR3 reads TGTGCCAGCAGCCGTGGGGGGGGGCGGAATCAGCCCCAGCATTTT. Residues: CASSRGGGRNQPQHF. The whole variable domain, remainder taken from reference TRBV28 and TRBJ1-5, is DVKVTQSSRYLVKRTGEKVFLECVQDMDHENMFWYRQDPGLGLRLIYFSYDVKMKEKGDIPEGYSVSREKKERFSLILESASTNQTSMYLCASSRGGGRNQPQHFGDGTRLSIL.

This clonotype was found a few times. The chain is built from TRBV12-3 or TRBV12-4 and TRBJ1-2; the D gene is possibly TRBD1 (6 bases). The CDR3 contains 15 residues. V was shortened by 4 bases and J by 2 bases, with 14 bases between the two germline ends. DNA for the CDR3: TGTGCCAGCAGTTGGGGTACAGGGTTCAACTATGGCTACACCTTC. It yields the protein CASSWGTGFNYGYTF.

There are many counts of this clonotype. The J gene is TRBJ2-5, the V gene TRBV6-5, with unresolved D. CDR3 length: 14 amino acids. Trimming removed 2 bases at V and 4 bases at J, with 11 bases between. From germline, CDR1 is MNHEY and CDR2 SVGAGI. CDR3 sequence: CASSYTSRGETQYF. CDR3 DNA: TGTGCCAGCAGTTACACGTCTAGAGGAGAGACCCAGTACTTC.

This clonotype was seen repeatedly, ten times or more. The DNA for the CDR3 is TGTGCCACCAGCAGAGATAAGCGGGGGGGCGCAGATACGCAGTATTTT. This translates into CATSRDKRGGADTQYF. This chain connects TRBV15 to TRBJ2-3, with 10 bases aligning to TRBD2. V dropped 0 bases and J dropped 4; count of bases not matched to a gene: 4. The CDR3 length is 16 residues. From germline, CDR1 is LNHNV and CDR2 YYDKDF (reference sequence).

Only a few counts were recorded for this clonotype. The V gene is TRBV5-1, the J gene TRBJ2-6; weak D call: TRBD1 (6 bases). Germline CDR1 and CDR2: SGHRS and YFSETQ. The CDR3 has 17 residues. The V gene lost 0 bases and the J gene lost 0 bases, with 10 bases spanning the gap. CDR3 in amino acids: CASSLDRESSGANVLTF. The DNA for the CDR3 is TGCGCCAGCAGCTTGGACAGGGAGTCCTCTGGGGCCAACGTCCTGACTTTC.

The rearrangement links TRBV4-2 to TRBJ2-2, with 9 bases matching TRBD1. J was trimmed by 7 bases and V by 2 bases; bases with no gene match: 11. The germline V gene has CDR1 LGHNA and CDR2 YNFKEQ. This CDR3 has 17 amino acids. The CDR3 loop reads CASSQSTGTGLDGELFF. The CDR3 DNA reads TGTGCCAGCAGCCAATCTACCGGGACAGGGTTGGACGGGGAGCTGTTTTTT.

This clonotype was observed a few times. This rearrangement joins TRBV13 to TRBJ1-2; D unclear. Between the trimmed V and J ends, which lost 5 bases and 6 bases, there was a span of 7 bases. The CDR3 consists of 11 residues. Germline V gene lookup returns CDR1 PRHDT and CDR2 FYEKMQ (reference sequence). DNA for the CDR3: TGTGCCAGCAGCCAAGGAAATGGCTACACCTTC. This sequence encodes CASSQGNGYTF.

This clonotype appeared many times. V and J are TRBV20-1 and TRBJ2-1; TRBD1 matches 9 bases. J lost 2 bases, V lost 2 bases, and 4 bases had no gene match. This CDR3 has 15 residues. Germline CDR1 and CDR2: DFQATT and SNEGSKA (reference sequence). CDR3 amino acids: CSARRRDRAYNEQFF. The CDR3 DNA reads as TGCAGTGCTAGAAGGCGGGACAGGGCCTACAATGAGCAGTTCTTC.